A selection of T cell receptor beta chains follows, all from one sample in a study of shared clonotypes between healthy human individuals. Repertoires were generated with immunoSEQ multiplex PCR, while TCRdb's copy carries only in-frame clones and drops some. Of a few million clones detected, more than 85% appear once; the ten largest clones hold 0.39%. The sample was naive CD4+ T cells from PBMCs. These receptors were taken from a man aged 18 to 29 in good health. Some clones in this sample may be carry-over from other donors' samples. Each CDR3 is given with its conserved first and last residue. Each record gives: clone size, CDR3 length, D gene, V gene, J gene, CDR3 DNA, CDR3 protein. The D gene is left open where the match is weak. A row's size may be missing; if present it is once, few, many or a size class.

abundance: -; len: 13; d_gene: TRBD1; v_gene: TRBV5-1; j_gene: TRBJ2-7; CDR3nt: TGCGCCAGCAGCTTGACAGGGGTCTACGAGCAGTACTTC; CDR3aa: CASSLTGVYEQYF
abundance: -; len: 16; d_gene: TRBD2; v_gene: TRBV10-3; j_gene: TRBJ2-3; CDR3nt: TGTGCCACGCAACCCCCGACTAGCGGAATATCAGATACGCAGTATTTT; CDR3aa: CATQPPTSGISDTQYF
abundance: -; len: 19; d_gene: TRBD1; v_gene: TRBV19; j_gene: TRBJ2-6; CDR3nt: TGTGCCAGTAGTATAGAGCCGGGACAGGACAACTCTGGGGCCAACGTCCTGACTTTC; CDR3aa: CASSIEPGQDNSGANVLTF
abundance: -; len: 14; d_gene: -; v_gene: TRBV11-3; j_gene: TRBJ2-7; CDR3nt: TGTGCCAGCAGCCCCACAAGAGAGGGCCACGAGCAGTACTTC; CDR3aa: CASSPTREGHEQYF
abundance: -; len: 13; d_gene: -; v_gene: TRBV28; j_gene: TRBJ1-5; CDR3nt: TGTGCCAATCAGGGTGGTCGCAATCAGCCCCAGCATTTT; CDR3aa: CANQGGRNQPQHF
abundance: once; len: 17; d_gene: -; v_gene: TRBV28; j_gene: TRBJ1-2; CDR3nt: TGTGCCAGCAGTTTTGAGAGAGTCCGGGTGGGGAACTATGGCTACACCTTC; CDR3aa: CASSFERVRVGNYGYTF
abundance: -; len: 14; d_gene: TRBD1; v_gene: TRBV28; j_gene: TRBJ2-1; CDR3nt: TGTGCCAGCAGTTTAGACAGGGGAATCGATGAGCAGTTCTTC; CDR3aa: CASSLDRGIDEQFF
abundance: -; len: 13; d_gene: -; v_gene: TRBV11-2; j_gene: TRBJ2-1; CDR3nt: TGTGCCAGCAGCCAGTCCTTGAGGAATGAGCAGTTCTTC; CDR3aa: CASSQSLRNEQFF
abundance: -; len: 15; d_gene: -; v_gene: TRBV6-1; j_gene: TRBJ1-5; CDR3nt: TGTGCCAGCAGTGAAGCATGGGGGGGAAGGCAGCCCCAGCATTTT; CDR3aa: CASSEAWGGRQPQHF
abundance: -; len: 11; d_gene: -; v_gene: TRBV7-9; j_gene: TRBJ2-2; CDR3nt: TGTGCCAGCTCTATTTCCGGGGAGCTGTTTTTT; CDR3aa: CASSISGELFF
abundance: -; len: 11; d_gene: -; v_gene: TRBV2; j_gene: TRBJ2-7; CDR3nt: TGTGCCAGCACCACCACCCCGAAGCAGTACTTC; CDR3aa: CASTTTPKQYF
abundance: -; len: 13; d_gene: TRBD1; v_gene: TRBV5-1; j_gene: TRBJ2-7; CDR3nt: TGCGCCAGCCAATCGACAGGGACCCACGAGCAGTACTTC; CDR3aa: CASQSTGTHEQYF
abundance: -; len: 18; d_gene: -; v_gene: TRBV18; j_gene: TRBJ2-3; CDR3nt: TGTGCCAGCACTCTGAGACAGGCCGGGAGCGGAGGTCCAGATACGCAGTATTTT; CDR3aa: CASTLRQAGSGGPDTQYF
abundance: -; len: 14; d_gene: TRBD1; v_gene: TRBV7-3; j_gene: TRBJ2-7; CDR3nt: TGTGCCAGCAAAAGGACAGGGGAATCGTACGAGCAGTACTTC; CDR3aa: CASKRTGESYEQYF
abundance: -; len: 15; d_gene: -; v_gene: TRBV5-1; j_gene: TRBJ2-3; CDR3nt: TGCGCCAGCAGCCGAGGGAGCGGGAGCACAGATACGCAGTATTTT; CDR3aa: CASSRGSGSTDTQYF
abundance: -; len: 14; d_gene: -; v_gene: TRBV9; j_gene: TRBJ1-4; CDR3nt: TGTGCCAGCAGCAGGAGCAGTCCTAATGAAAAACTGTTTTTT; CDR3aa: CASSRSSPNEKLFF
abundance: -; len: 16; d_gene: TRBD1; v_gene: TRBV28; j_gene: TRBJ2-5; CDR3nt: TGTGCCAGTGGAATGACAGGGGGCCTTTTGGGGGAGACCCAGTACTTC; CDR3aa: CASGMTGGLLGETQYF
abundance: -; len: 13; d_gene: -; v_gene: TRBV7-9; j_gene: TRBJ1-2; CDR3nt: TGTGCCAGCAGCTTAGGGGCAGCAAATGGCTACACCTTC; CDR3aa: CASSLGAANGYTF
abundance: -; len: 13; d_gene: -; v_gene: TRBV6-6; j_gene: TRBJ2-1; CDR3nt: TGTGCCAGCAGTTACACTGACTACAATGAGCAGTTCTTC; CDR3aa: CASSYTDYNEQFF
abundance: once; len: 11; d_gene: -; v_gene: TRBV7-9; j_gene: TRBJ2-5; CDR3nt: TGTGCCAGCAGCTTAGCCGGCGCCCAGTACTTC; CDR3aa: CASSLAGAQYF
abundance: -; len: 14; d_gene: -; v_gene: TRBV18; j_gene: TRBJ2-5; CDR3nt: TGTGCCAGCTCGCCGAACGGACCACCCCGGGCCCAGTACTTC; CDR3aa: CASSPNGPPRAQYF
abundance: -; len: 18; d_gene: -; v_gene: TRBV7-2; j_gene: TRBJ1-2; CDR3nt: TGTGCCAGCAGCTTAGGCCAGGCGCGCGGGGGTGTGGCCTATGGCTACACCTTC; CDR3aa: CASSLGQARGGVAYGYTF
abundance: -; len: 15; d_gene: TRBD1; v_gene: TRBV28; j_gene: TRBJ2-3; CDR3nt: TGTGCCAGCCTTTATGACAGGGGGTGGGGAGATACGCAGTATTTT; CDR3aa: CASLYDRGWGDTQYF
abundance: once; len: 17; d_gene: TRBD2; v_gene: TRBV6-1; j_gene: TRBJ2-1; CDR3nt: TGTGCCAGCAGTGAACTCGCCGGGACTAGCACGTACAATGAGCAGTTCTTC; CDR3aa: CASSELAGTSTYNEQFF